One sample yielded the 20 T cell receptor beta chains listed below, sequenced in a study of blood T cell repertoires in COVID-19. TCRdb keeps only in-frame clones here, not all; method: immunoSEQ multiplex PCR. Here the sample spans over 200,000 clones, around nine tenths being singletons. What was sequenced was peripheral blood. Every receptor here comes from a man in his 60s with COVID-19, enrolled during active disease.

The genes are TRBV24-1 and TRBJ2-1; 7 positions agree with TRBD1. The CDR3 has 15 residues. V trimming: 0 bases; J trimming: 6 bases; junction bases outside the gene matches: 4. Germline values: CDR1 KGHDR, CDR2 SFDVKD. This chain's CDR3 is CATSDLGQAVNEQFF. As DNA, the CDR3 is TGTGCCACCAGTGATTTGGGACAGGCCGTCAATGAGCAGTTCTTC.

Here the CDR3 reads CASSPTGGQRGEQFF. DNA of the CDR3: TGTGCCAGCTCACCAACGGGGGGCCAACGGGGTGAGCAGTTCTTC. The chain uses TRBV18 and TRBJ2-1; possible D gene TRBD2, 7 bases. The germline gives CDR1 KGHSH, CDR2 LQKENI. There are 15 residues in the CDR3. V was pared by 2 bases and J by 9 bases, with 17 bases between. Filled out from reference TRBV18 and TRBJ2-1, the complete variable domain reads NAGVMQNPRHLVRRRGQEARLRCSPMKGHSHVYWYRQLPEEGLKFMVYLQKENIIDESGMPKERFSAEFPKEGPSILRIQQVVRGDSAAYFCASSPTGGQRGEQFFGPGTRLTVL.

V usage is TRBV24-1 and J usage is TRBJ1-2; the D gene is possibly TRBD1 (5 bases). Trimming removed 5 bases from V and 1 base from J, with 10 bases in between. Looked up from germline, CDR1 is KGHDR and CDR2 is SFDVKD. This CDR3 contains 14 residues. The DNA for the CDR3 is TGTGCCACCAGTGCCCCGGACATTAACTATGGCTACACCTTC. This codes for CATSAPDINYGYTF.

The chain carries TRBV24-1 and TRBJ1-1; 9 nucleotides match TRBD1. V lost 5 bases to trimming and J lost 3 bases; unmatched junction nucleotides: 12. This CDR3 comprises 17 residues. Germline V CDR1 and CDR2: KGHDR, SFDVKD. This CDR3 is CATSGTPGQGEDTEAFF. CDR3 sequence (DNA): TGTGCCACCAGTGGTACCCCGGGACAGGGAGAGGACACTGAAGCTTTCTTT.

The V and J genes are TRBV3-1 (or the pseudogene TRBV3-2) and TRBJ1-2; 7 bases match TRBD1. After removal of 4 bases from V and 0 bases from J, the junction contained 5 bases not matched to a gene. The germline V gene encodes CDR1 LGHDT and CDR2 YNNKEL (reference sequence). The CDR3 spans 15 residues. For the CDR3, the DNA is TGTGCCAGCAGCCCGCAGGGGGTTGCTAACTATGGCTACACCTTC. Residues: CASSPQGVANYGYTF.

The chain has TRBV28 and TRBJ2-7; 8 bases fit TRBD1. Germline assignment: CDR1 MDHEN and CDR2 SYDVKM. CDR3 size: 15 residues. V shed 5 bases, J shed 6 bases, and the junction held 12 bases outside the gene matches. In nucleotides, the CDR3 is TGTGCCAGCAGTCCACGCACACAGGGGGGAACCGAGCAGTACTTC. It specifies CASSPRTQGGTEQYF.

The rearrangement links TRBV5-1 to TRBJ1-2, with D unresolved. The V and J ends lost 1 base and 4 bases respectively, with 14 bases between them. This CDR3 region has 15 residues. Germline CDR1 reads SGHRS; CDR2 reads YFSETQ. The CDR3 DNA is TGCGCCAGCAGCTTGTCGGGTGCGGGATCCTATGGCTACACCTTC. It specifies CASSLSGAGSYGYTF.

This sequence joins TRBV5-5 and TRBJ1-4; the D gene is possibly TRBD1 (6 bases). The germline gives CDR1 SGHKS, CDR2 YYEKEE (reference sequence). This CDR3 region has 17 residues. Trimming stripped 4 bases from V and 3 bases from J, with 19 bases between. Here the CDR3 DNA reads TGTGCCAGCAGCCCCAGGGGAAGGGAAGCACCTAATGAAAAACTGTTTTTT. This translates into CASSPRGREAPNEKLFF.

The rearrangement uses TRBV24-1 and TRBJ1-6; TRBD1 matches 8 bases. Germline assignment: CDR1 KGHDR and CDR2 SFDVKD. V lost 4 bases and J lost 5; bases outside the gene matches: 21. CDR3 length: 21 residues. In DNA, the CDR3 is TGTGCCACCAGTGAGGTCCCGGGACAGGCCTTCGTTTCGACTCATAATTCACCCCTCCACTTT. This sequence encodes CATSEVPGQAFVSTHNSPLHF.

The CDR3 sequence: CASSIGGVVNTEAFF. The CDR3, as DNA: TGTGCCAGTAGTATTGGGGGGGTGGTGAACACTGAAGCTTTCTTT. The rearrangement links TRBV19 to TRBJ1-1; D perhaps matches TRBD1 (5 bases). CDR1 and CDR2 (germline): LNHDA, SQIVND (reference sequence). Trimming took 3 bases from V and 0 from J, leaving 11 bases between them. The CDR3 runs to 15 residues. Full variable domain (rest looked up from reference TRBV19 and TRBJ1-1): DGGITQSPKYLFRKEGQNVTLSCEQNLNHDAMYWYRQDPGQGLRLIYYSQIVNDFQKGDIAEGYSVSREKKESFPLTVTSAQKNPTAFYLCASSIGGVVNTEAFFGQGTRLTVV.

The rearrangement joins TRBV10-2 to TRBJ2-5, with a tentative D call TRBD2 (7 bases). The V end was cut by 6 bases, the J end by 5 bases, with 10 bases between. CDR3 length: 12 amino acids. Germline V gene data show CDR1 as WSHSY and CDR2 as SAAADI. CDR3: CASRGGQETQYF. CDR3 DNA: TGCGCCAGCAGGGGGGGGCAGGAGACCCAGTACTTC.

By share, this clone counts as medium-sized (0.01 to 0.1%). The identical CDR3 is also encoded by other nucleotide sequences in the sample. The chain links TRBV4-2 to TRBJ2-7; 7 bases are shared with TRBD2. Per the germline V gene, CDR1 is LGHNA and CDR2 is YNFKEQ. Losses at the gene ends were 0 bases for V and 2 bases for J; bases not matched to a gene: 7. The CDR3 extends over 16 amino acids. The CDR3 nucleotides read TGTGCCAGCAGCCAAGATCTAACTAGCGCTACCTACGAGCAGTACTTC. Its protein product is CASSQDLTSATYEQYF.

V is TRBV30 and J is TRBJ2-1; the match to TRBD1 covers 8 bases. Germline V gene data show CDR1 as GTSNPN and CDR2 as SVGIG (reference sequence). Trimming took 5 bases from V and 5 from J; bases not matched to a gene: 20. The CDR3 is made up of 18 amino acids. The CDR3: CAWGRSFTGTGGNNEQFF. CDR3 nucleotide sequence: TGTGCCTGGGGGAGGTCCTTTACCGGGACAGGAGGTAACAATGAGCAGTTCTTC.

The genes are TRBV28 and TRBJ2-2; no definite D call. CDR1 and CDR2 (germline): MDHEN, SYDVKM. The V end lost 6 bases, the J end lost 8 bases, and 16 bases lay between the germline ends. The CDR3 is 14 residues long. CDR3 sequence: CASSSLKPSGELFF. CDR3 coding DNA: TGTGCCAGCAGCTCCCTGAAGCCCTCGGGGGAGCTGTTTTTT.

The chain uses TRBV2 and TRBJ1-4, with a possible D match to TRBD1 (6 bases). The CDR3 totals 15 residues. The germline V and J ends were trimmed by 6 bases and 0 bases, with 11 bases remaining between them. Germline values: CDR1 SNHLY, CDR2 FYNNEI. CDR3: CASRLEGATNEKLFF. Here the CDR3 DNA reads TGTGCCAGCAGACTTGAGGGGGCAACTAATGAAAAACTGTTTTTT.

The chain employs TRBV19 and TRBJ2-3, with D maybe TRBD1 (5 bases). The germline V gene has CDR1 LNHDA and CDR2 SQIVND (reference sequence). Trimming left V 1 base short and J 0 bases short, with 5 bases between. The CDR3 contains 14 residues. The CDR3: CASSIGQSTDTQYF. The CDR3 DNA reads TGTGCCAGTAGTATAGGACAGAGCACAGATACGCAGTATTTT.

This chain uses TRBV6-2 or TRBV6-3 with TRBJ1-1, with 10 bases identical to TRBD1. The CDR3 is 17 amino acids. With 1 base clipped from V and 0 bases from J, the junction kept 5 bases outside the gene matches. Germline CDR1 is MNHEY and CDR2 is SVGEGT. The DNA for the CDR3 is TGTGCCAGCAGTTACTTGATGGGACAGGGGATGAACACTGAAGCTTTCTTT. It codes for CASSYLMGQGMNTEAFF.

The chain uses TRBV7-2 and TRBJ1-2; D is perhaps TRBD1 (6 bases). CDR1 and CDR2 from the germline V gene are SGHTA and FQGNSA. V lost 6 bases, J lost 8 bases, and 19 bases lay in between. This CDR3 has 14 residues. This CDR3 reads CASSPTGSRGGYTF. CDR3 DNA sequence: TGTGCCAGCAGTCCGACAGGCTCCCGTGGGGGCTACACCTTC.

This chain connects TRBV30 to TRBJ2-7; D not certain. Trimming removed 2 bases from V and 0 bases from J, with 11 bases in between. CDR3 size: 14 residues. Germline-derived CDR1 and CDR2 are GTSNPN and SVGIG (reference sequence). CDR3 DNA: TGTGCCTGGAGTAACAGACCGAACTCCTACGAGCAGTACTTC. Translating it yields CAWSNRPNSYEQYF.

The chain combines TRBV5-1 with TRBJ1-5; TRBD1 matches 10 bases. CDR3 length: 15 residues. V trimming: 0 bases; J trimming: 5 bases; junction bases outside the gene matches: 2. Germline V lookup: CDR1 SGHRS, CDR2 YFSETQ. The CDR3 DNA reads TGCGCCAGCAGCTTGGCCGGGACAGGGGATCAGCCCCAGCATTTT. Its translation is CASSLAGTGDQPQHF.